This passage covers 26 T cell receptor beta chains from one sample sequenced in a study of brain T cells in children with intractable seizures. Profiled with immunoSEQ multiplex PCR; TCRdb holds only in-frame clones, not every one. Among about 340,000 clones listed, approximately 93% were seen once. Time point specified: blood from clinic visit 5 months post-surgery; TSC patient then seizure free. Sample: peripheral blood, taken approximately 5 months after surgery. These receptors were obtained from a boy in the first two years of life with tuberous sclerosis and intractable seizures.

The chain employs TRBV5-4 and TRBJ2-7; the D is unclear. Per germline, CDR1 SGHNT and CDR2 YYREEE (reference sequence). The CDR3 sequence is 13 residues long. V gave up 0 bases and J gave up 5 bases, with 9 bases separating them. The CDR3 protein is CASSLGGRHEQYF. Here the CDR3 DNA reads TGTGCCAGCAGCTTGGGTGGAAGGCACGAGCAGTACTTC.

In DNA form, the CDR3 reads TGTGCCAGCAGCCAGGACAGGGGGCAGTGGGCCGGGGAGCTGTTTTTT. Encoded protein: CASSQDRGQWAGELFF. V gene TRBV4-2 combines with J gene TRBJ2-2, with 11 bases that match TRBD1. This CDR3 is 16 amino acids long. CDR1 LGHNA and CDR2 YNFKEQ come from the germline V gene. The trim removed 3 bases at V and 6 bases at J, leaving 6 bases unmatched.

This sequence joins TRBV7-6 and TRBJ1-3; D is uncertain. Germline CDR1 reads SGHVS; CDR2 reads FNYEAQ. The CDR3 length is 16 residues. V was cut by 5 bases and J by 0 bases, with 14 bases left in between. The CDR3 sequence: CASSPLRRFSGNTIYF. The CDR3 DNA follows: TGTGCCAGCAGCCCTCTCCGGCGGTTCTCTGGAAACACCATATATTTT.

The rearrangement links TRBV7-2 to TRBJ1-1; a possible D gene is TRBD1 (5 bases). V lost 8 bases and J lost 0, with 13 bases in between. From germline, CDR1 is SGHTA and CDR2 FQGNSA. The CDR3 sequence is 14 residues long. The CDR3 DNA is TGTGCCAGCCTACTGGGGGGGATGAACACTGAAGCTTTCTTT. Translation: CASLLGGMNTEAFF.

CDR3 protein: CASTTGGGGFYGYTF. As DNA, the CDR3 is TGTGCCAGCACCACCGGAGGAGGGGGTTTCTATGGCTACACCTTC. V usage is TRBV6-5 and J usage is TRBJ1-2; the D gene is possibly TRBD1 (6 bases). The germline V and J ends were trimmed by 7 bases and 4 bases, with 19 bases remaining between them. The CDR3 length is 15 residues. From germline, CDR1 is MNHEY and CDR2 SVGAGI.

CDR3 sequence (DNA): TGTGCCAGCAGCCCATACCAAGAGACCCAGTACTTC. Residues: CASSPYQETQYF. This sequence joins TRBV7-2 and TRBJ2-5; D is unclear. The CDR3 has 12 residues. Between the trimmed V and J ends, which lost 5 bases and 0 bases, there was a span of 4 bases. Germline values: CDR1 SGHTA, CDR2 FQGNSA.

The chain combines TRBV6-5 with TRBJ1-4, with a possible D match to TRBD1 (6 bases). Germline V gene lookup returns CDR1 MNHEY and CDR2 SVGAGI. The CDR3 loop spans 15 amino acids. Trimming removed 0 bases from V and 7 bases from J, with 12 bases in between. The CDR3 loop reads CASSYSRGRGEKLFF. The CDR3 DNA is TGTGCCAGCAGTTACTCCCGGGGCAGGGGTGAAAAACTGTTTTTT.

The chain is built from TRBV30 and TRBJ1-6; D is undetermined. The V gene's germline CDR1 is GTSNPN and CDR2 SVGIG (reference sequence). With 7 bases removed from V and 5 bases from J, the gap between germline ends came to 9 bases. The CDR3 consists of 12 residues. The CDR3 nucleotides are TGTGCCTACAAGAAGGATAATTCACCCCTCCACTTT. Its translation is CAYKKDNSPLHF. The whole variable domain, remainder taken from reference TRBV30 and TRBJ1-6, is SQTIHQWPATLVQPVGSPLSLECTVEGTSNPNLYWYRQAAGRGLQLLFYSVGIGQISSEVPQNLSASRPQDRQFILSSKKLLLSDSGFYLCAYKKDNSPLHFGNGTRLTVT.

The chain recombines TRBV6-1 with TRBJ1-3, with D possibly being TRBD1 (5 bases). V was trimmed by 4 bases and J by 2 bases, leaving 15 bases between them. The CDR3 is made up of 16 amino acids. Germline CDR1 MNHNS, CDR2 SASEGT. DNA for the CDR3: TGTGCCAGCAGTGTTGGCAGGGAATCGACTGGAAACACCATATATTTT. It translates to CASSVGRESTGNTIYF.

This chain connects TRBV9 to TRBJ1-2; D perhaps matches TRBD1 (6 bases). Germline V lookup: CDR1 SGDLS, CDR2 YYNGEE. There are 15 residues in the CDR3. The ends were cut back, 4 bases at V and 2 bases at J, with 15 bases in the middle. The CDR3 protein is CASSPPGTLNYGYTF. CDR3 DNA sequence: TGTGCCAGCAGCCCACCCGGGACACTAAACTATGGCTACACCTTC.

The chain is built from TRBV2 and TRBJ2-1; no firm D call. The CDR3 has 15 amino acids. The V gene's germline CDR1 is SNHLY and CDR2 FYNNEI. The V and J ends lost 1 base and 4 bases respectively, with 11 bases between them. The CDR3 DNA sequence: TGTGCCAGCAGTGAAGGGGCCCCTCTTTACAATGAGCAGTTCTTC. Protein: CASSEGAPLYNEQFF.

The V gene is TRBV7-8, the J gene TRBJ2-3; D unclear. V gave up 3 bases and J gave up 6 bases, with 7 bases separating them. CDR1 and CDR2 (germline): SGHVS, FQNEAQ. The CDR3 has 12 amino acids. The CDR3 DNA follows: TGTGCCAGCAGCTTTGGACGTGATACGCAGTATTTT. As protein: CASSFGRDTQYF.

The chain couples TRBV7-9 to TRBJ2-2, with 9 bases identical to TRBD1. Per the germline V gene, CDR1 is SEHNR and CDR2 is FQNEAQ (reference sequence). The CDR3 spans 16 residues. J gave up 6 bases and V 5 bases, and 10 bases lay outside the gene matches. The CDR3 loop is CASSPSGTGYPGELFF. CDR3 in DNA: TGTGCCAGCAGCCCCAGTGGGACAGGGTATCCCGGGGAGCTGTTTTTT.

This rearrangement joins TRBV27 to TRBJ1-4; D is unclear. CDR1 and CDR2 (germline): MNHEY, SMNVEV (reference sequence). This CDR3 has 13 residues. Trimming took off 6 bases at V and 8 bases at J, with 13 bases between the two ends. The CDR3 DNA reads TGTGCCAGCAGACTCTCCTGGAGGGAAAAACTGTTTTTT. The encoded protein is CASRLSWREKLFF.

V usage is TRBV19 and J usage is TRBJ1-5; TRBD1 matches 9 bases. The germline V gene has CDR1 LNHDA and CDR2 SQIVND (reference sequence). This CDR3 contains 15 residues. The J segment lost 1 base and the V segment lost 6 bases, leaving 4 bases of the junction unmatched. As DNA, the CDR3 is TGTGCCAGTAGACCGGGACAGGGAAGCAATCAGCCCCAGCATTTT. Translating gives CASRPGQGSNQPQHF.

V is TRBV15 and J is TRBJ1-1; possibly TRBD1 for D (5 bases). The CDR3 loop spans 15 amino acids. Trimming shortened V by 0 bases and J by 3 bases, and 11 bases separated the two germline ends. The germline V gene encodes CDR1 LNHNV and CDR2 YYDKDF (reference sequence). The CDR3 sequence: CATSRDRAGHTEAFF. The CDR3 DNA sequence: TGTGCCACCAGCAGAGATCGGGCGGGGCACACTGAAGCTTTCTTT. The entire variable domain, with the rest obtained from reference TRBV15 and TRBJ1-1, is as follows: DAMVIQNPRYQVTQFGKPVTLSCSQTLNHNVMYWYQQKSSQAPKLLFHYYDKDFNNEADTPDNFQSRRPNTSFCFLDIRSPGLGDTAMYLCATSRDRAGHTEAFFGQGTRLTVV.

The chain is built from TRBV2 and TRBJ2-6; D unresolved. This CDR3 comprises 17 residues. Germline-derived CDR1 and CDR2 are SNHLY and FYNNEI. The V gene lost 7 bases and the J gene lost 4 bases, with 20 bases spanning the gap. In DNA, the CDR3 is TGTGCCAGCAAAATGCAGGTCCTCAGGCCCGGGGCCAACGTCCTGACTTTC. Its translation is CASKMQVLRPGANVLTF.

This clone was seen once. The gene calls are TRBV7-8 and TRBJ1-1, with a tentative D call TRBD1 (5 bases). Germline CDR1 is SGHVS and CDR2 is FQNEAQ. V was pared by 1 base and J by 6 bases, with 9 bases between. The CDR3 is made up of 13 amino acids. The CDR3 protein is CASSLVGGAEAFF. CDR3 nucleotides: TGTGCCAGCAGCTTAGTGGGGGGGGCTGAAGCTTTCTTT.

The chain recombines TRBV19 with TRBJ1-4; 7 positions agree with TRBD1. The CDR3 totals 12 residues. Trimming took 4 bases from V and 12 from J; bases not matched to a gene: 5. Germline CDR1 is LNHDA and CDR2 is SQIVND (reference sequence). Written as DNA, the CDR3 is TGTGCCAGTAGTACCCCGACAGGGCAACTGTTTTTT. Its protein is CASSTPTGQLFF.

J is TRBJ2-3 and V is TRBV29-1; D gene uncertain. V lost 0 bases to trimming and J lost 4 bases, with 14 bases between them. The CDR3 totals 15 residues. The germline V gene has CDR1 SQVTM and CDR2 ANQGSEA. The CDR3 bases are TGCAGCGTTGAAGAGGGGATATCAGGCCCAGATACGCAGTATTTT. Its protein is CSVEEGISGPDTQYF.

This clone was seen once. The chain combines TRBV5-5 with TRBJ2-6; perhaps TRBD2 as D (7 bases). This CDR3 spans 18 amino acids. Germline assignment: CDR1 SGHKS and CDR2 YYEKEE (reference sequence). The V end was cut by 4 bases, the J end by 0 bases, with 17 bases between. The chain's CDR3 is CASSPGGPPISGANVLTF. As DNA, the CDR3 is TGTGCCAGCAGCCCGGGGGGCCCCCCGATCTCTGGGGCCAACGTCCTGACTTTC.

This rearrangement joins TRBV10-3 to TRBJ2-7, with 7 bases matching TRBD1. V gave up 6 bases and J gave up 0 bases; unmatched junction bases: 8. CDR1 is ENHRY, CDR2 SYGVKD, per germline. The CDR3 has 15 amino acids. The CDR3 region is CAIRGDSLSSYEQYF. The CDR3 bases are TGTGCCATCAGGGGGGACAGTTTGTCCTCCTACGAGCAGTACTTC.

This clone has just one count. The chain couples TRBV29-1 to TRBJ2-1; the D is unclear. Germline CDR1 is SQVTM and CDR2 is ANQGSEA. CDR3 length equals 12 residues. Trimming removed 1 base at V and 7 bases at J, with 8 bases between. For the CDR3, the DNA is TGCAGCGTTGAAGTGGTGGGGAATGAGCAGTTCTTC. Protein sequence: CSVEVVGNEQFF.

The chain carries TRBV3-1 (or the pseudogene TRBV3-2) and TRBJ2-1; 7 bases align to TRBD2. The germline gives CDR1 LGHDT, CDR2 YNNKEL (reference sequence). The CDR3 is 17 amino acids. Trimming removed 4 bases from V and 7 bases from J; junction bases left unmatched: 16. The chain's CDR3 is CASSPYRPGLRPNEQFF. CDR3 in DNA: TGTGCCAGCAGCCCGTACCGACCGGGACTAAGGCCAAATGAGCAGTTCTTC.

This clone was detected only a few times. The V gene is TRBV3-1 (or the pseudogene TRBV3-2), the J gene TRBJ1-5; D remains unclear. This CDR3 has 13 residues. Germline CDR1 and CDR2: LGHDT and YNNKEL (reference sequence). Deletions cut 4 bases from V and 3 bases from J, with 7 bases between. The CDR3 DNA follows: TGTGCCAGCAGCCGGACGGACAATCAGCCCCAGCATTTT. This encodes CASSRTDNQPQHF.

The chain carries TRBV3-1 (or the pseudogene TRBV3-2) and TRBJ2-7; D is unresolved. Per germline, CDR1 LGHDT and CDR2 YNNKEL (reference sequence). Trimming stripped 4 bases from V and 3 bases from J, with 10 bases between. This CDR3 is built from 13 residues. The CDR3 DNA reads as TGTGCCAGCAGCCCAGGAACGCTCTACGAGCAGTACTTC. Residues: CASSPGTLYEQYF.